This section outlines one T cell receptor (beta chain) sequence together with its context. The sample comes from a study of blood T cell repertoires in COVID-19. How the authors handled the data: Reference gene primers were amplified, and this amplification served to estimate nucleated cell counts. Profiled with immunoSEQ multiplex PCR; TCRdb holds only in-frame clones, not every one. The V and J calls and the clone size are those of that table, but D and trimming were determined from the DNA. The table includes roughly 220,000 clones, roughly four fifths detected once. Followed over time, Seattle patients had been enrolled while infection was active. Germline V gene sequence: CDR1 WNHNN, CDR2 SYGVQD (reference sequence). This CDR3 has 13 residues. Trimming left V 4 bases short and J 6 bases short, with 12 bases between.

The TCR was taken from an elderly woman with COVID-19, enrolled during active disease. The sample comprised peripheral blood. The rearrangement uses TRBV10-1 and TRBJ1-1; tentative D call: TRBD1 (5 bases). CDR3 sequence: CASSGGRGSEAFF. The CDR3 DNA reads as TGCGCCAGCAGTGGTGGAAGGGGTTCTGAAGCTTTCTTT.